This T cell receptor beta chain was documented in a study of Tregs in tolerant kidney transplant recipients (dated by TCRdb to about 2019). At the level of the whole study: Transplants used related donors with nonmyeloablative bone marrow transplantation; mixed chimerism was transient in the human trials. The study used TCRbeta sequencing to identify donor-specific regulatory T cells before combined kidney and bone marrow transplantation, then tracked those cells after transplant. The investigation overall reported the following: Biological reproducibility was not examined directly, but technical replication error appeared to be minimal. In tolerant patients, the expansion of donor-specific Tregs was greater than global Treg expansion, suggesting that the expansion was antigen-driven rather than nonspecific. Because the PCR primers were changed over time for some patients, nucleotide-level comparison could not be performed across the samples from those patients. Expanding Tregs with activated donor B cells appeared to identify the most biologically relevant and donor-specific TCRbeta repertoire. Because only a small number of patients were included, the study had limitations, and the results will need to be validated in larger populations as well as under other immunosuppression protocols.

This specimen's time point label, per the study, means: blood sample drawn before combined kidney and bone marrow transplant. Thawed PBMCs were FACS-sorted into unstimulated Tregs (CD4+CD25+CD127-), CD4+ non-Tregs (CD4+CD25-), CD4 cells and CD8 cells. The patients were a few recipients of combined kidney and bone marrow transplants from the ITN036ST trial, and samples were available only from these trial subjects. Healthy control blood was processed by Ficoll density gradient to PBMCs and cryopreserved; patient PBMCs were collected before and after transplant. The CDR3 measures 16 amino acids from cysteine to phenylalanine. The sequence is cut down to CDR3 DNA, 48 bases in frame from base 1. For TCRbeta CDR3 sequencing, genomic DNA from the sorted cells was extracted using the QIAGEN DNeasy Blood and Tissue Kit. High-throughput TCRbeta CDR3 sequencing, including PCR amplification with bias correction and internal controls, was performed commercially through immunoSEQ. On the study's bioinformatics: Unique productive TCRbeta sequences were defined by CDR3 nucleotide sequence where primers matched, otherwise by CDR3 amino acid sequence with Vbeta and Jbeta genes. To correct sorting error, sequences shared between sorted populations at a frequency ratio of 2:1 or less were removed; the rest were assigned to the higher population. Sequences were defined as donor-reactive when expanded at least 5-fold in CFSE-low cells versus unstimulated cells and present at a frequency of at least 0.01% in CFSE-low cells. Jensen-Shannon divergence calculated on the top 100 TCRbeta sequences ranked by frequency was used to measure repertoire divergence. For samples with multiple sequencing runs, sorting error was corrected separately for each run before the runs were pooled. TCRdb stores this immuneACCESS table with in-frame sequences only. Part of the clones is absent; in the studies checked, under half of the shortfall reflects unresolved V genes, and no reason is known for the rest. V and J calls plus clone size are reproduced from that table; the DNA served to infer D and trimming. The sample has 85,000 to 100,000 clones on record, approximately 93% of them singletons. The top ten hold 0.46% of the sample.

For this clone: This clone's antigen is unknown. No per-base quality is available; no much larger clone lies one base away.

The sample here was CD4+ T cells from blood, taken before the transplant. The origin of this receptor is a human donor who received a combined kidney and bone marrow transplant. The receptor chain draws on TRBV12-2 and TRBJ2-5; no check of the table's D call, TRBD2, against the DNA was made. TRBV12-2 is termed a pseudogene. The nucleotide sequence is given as TGTGCAAGTCGCACACTGGGGCGGAGGGGCCAAGAGACCCAGTACTTC. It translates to CASRTLGRRGQETQYF.